This TCR beta chain was identified during a study of CD4 T cell repertoires in COVID-19. These memory T cells were uncultured and sequenced directly after ex vivo isolation. Generated by immunoSEQ multiplex PCR, the TCRdb table keeps only in-frame clones and is missing some. The sample consists of tens of thousands of clones, roughly 80% of them appearing once. This CDR3 has 15 residues. Germline CDR1 and CDR2: SGHDT and YYEEEE. Losses at the gene ends were 2 bases for V and 3 bases for J; bases not matched to a gene: 5. Sample: CD4+ T cells from peripheral blood, taken after recovery from COVID-19. V usage is TRBV5-6 and J usage is TRBJ2-3; 8 nucleotides line up with TRBD2. This receptor was taken from a human donor who had COVID-19. This CDR3 is CASSFIAGSTDTQYF. DNA of the CDR3: TGTGCCAGCAGCTTTATAGCGGGGTCGACAGATACGCAGTATTTT.